Listed here are 5 T cell receptor beta chains from one sample, sequenced in a study of blood T cell repertoires in COVID-19. Libraries were prepared by immunoSEQ multiplex PCR; TCRdb keeps only in-frame clonotypes and omits some of them. The table includes some 150,000 clones, about four fifths detected once. Sequenced material: peripheral blood. The receptors stem from a man in his sixties with acute or convalescent COVID-19.

This clone was counted between two and nine times. J is TRBJ1-5 and V is TRBV11-3; D is undetermined. The ends were cut back, 4 bases at V and 3 bases at J, with 7 bases in the middle. CDR3 length: 13 residues. Germline CDR1 SGHNT, CDR2 YENEEA. CDR3 region: CASSSNINQPQHF. As DNA, the CDR3 is TGTGCCAGCAGCTCGAACATCAATCAGCCCCAGCATTTT.

The J gene is TRBJ1-2, the V gene TRBV9, with a possible D match to TRBD1 (6 bases). CDR1 and CDR2 (germline): SGDLS, YYNGEE. This CDR3 contains 16 residues. V was clipped by 0 bases and J by 0 bases, with 12 bases between them. CDR3 nucleotides: TGTGCCAGCAGCGTAGATCCCGGACAGCCTAACTATGGCTACACCTTC. It specifies CASSVDPGQPNYGYTF. The whole variable domain, remainder taken from reference TRBV9 and TRBJ1-2, is DSGVTQTPKHLITATGQRVTLRCSPRSGDLSVYWYQQSLDQGLQFLIQYYNGEERAKGNILERFSAQQFPDLHSELNLSSLELGDSALYFCASSVDPGQPNYGYTFGSGTRLTVV.

The CDR3 loop reads CASSPQGQGLYGYTF. In nucleotides, the CDR3 is TGTGCCAGCAGCCCCCAGGGACAGGGGCTCTATGGCTACACCTTC. This chain links TRBV3-1 (or the pseudogene TRBV3-2) with TRBJ1-2, with 10 bases lining up with TRBD1. Germline V lookup: CDR1 LGHDT, CDR2 YNNKEL (reference sequence). V lost 4 bases and J lost 4; bases outside the gene matches: 6. The CDR3 covers 15 residues.

This chain joins TRBV4-3 and TRBJ1-2; no clear D. Trimming cost V 1 base and J 2 bases, with 14 bases left between them. The CDR3 has 16 amino acids. Germline-derived CDR1 and CDR2 are LGHNA and YSLEER. The CDR3 is CASSQVSAEMNYGYTF. In nucleotides, the CDR3 is TGCGCCAGCAGCCAAGTGTCGGCGGAGATGAACTATGGCTACACCTTC.

V gene TRBV11-2 combines with J gene TRBJ2-5, with TRBD1 as a possible D gene (5 bases). The ends were cut back, 0 bases at V and 7 bases at J, with 12 bases in the middle. Germline V gene data show CDR1 as SGHAT and CDR2 as FQNNGV. This CDR3 is built from 14 residues. This CDR3 is CASSLDQGWGTQYF. The CDR3 bases are TGTGCCAGCAGCTTAGATCAGGGATGGGGGACCCAGTACTTC.